What follows describes a single T cell receptor (beta chain). Antigen specificity is unknown. Trimming took off 5 bases at V and 1 base at J, with 10 bases between the two ends. Germline V gives CDR1 SGHRS, CDR2 YFSETQ. The CDR3 spans 13 residues. TCRdb fed the RT-PCR reads into MiXCR, producing one record per CDR3 protein. The repertoire holds about 500,000 distinct CDR3 sequences, with 13% as singletons. The entry originates in a study of response to subunit inactivated influenza vaccine. Notes on the study in general: Authors proposed each seasonal influenza vaccination draws in few new T cells.

The specimen comprised PBMCs from blood, sampled roughly 45 days after vaccination. This chain joins TRBV5-1 and TRBJ2-7, with D uncertain. This receptor was identified in a man aged 45-60 years who received an inactivated influenza vaccine. This chain's CDR3 is CASSSPRSYEQYF. The CDR3 DNA sequence: TGCGCCAGCAGTTCGCCTAGGTCCTACGAGCAGTACTTC.